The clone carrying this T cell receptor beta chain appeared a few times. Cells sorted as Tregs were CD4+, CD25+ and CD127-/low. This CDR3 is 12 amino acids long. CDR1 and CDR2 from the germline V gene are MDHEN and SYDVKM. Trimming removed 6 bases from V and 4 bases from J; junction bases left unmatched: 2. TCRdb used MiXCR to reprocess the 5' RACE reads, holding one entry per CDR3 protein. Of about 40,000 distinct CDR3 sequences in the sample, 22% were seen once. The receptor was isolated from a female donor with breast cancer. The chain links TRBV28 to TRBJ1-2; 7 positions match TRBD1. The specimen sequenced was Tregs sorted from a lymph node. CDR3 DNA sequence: TGTGCCAGCAGACGGGACAGCTATGGCTACACCTTC. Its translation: CASRRDSYGYTF.